The 12 T cell receptor beta chains in this list originate from one sample, sequenced in a study of Graves' ophthalmopathy and Graves' hyperthyroidism. Amplified material comprised TCR beta CDR3 regions derived from RNA transcripts. Second-round multiplex PCR came after first-round RT-PCR with HTBI primers. TCRdb processed the multiplex PCR reads anew with MiXCR; each CDR3 protein has one entry. The data contain about 590,000 distinct CDR3 sequences, roughly 40% of them seen just once; the ten biggest clones take up 3.5% to 5%. The sample comprised peripheral blood or thyroid tissue (not recorded which). These TCRs come from an adult man with Graves' hyperthyroidism.

The table lists this clonotype with many counts. The chain is built from TRBV7-2 and TRBJ1-5, with D uncertain. The CDR3 spans 13 residues. Germline V CDR1 and CDR2: SGHTA, FQGNSA. Trimming took 1 base from V and 7 from J, leaving 8 bases between them. The CDR3 DNA is TGTGCCAGCAGCTTAGAAGAAACCCAGCCCCAGCATTTT. This encodes CASSLEETQPQHF.

V and J are TRBV7-2 and TRBJ2-5; 8 nucleotides line up with TRBD2. The J segment lost 1 base and the V segment lost 8 bases, leaving 6 bases of the junction unmatched. The V gene's germline CDR1 is SGHTA and CDR2 FQGNSA. The CDR3 length is 14 residues. CDR3 DNA: TGTGCCAGCGGTTCGGGGGGGCCCCAAGAGACCCAGTACTTC. It specifies CASGSGGPQETQYF.

The chain carries TRBV7-3 and TRBJ2-6, with D unclear. Trimming cost V 1 base and J 4 bases, with 14 bases left between them. CDR3 length: 17 amino acids. The germline gives CDR1 SGHTA, CDR2 FQGTGA. CDR3 nucleotide sequence: TGTGCCAGCAGCTTAAAAGGAGTGAGCGCCGGGGCCAACGTCCTGACTTTC. It is translated as CASSLKGVSAGANVLTF. Supplemented by reference TRBV7-3 and TRBJ2-6, the full variable domain reads GAGVSQTPSNKVTEKGKYVELRCDPISGHTALYWYRQSLGQGPEFLIYFQGTGAADDSGLPNDRFFAVRPEGSVSTLKIQRTERGDSAVYLCASSLKGVSAGANVLTFGAGSRLTVL.

The genes are TRBV7-9 and TRBJ1-1; 8 bases fit TRBD1. CDR3 length: 13 residues. Looked up from germline, CDR1 is SEHNR and CDR2 is FQNEAQ (reference sequence). The V segment lost 11 bases and the J segment 6 bases; nucleotides outside the gene matches: 11. CDR3 nucleotides: TGTGCCTGGAGCGGGCAGGGGGCAGCTGAAGCTTTCTTT. It yields the protein CAWSGQGAAEAFF.

Details on this clonotype: A much bigger clone sits one base away, suggesting this may be a read error. The chain has TRBV29-1 and TRBJ2-7, with 8 bases that match TRBD1. Germline V gene data show CDR1 as SQVTM and CDR2 as ANQGSEA. The CDR3 is 16 amino acids. CDR3 protein: CASSPPTGQAHYEQYF. CDR3 in DNA: TGTGCCAGCAGTCCCCCTACGGGACAGGCTCACTACGAGCAGTACTTC.

The table lists this clonotype with many counts. This chain links TRBV20-1 with TRBJ2-5; 11 nucleotides agree with TRBD1. The J segment lost 0 bases and the V segment lost 3 bases, leaving 6 bases of the junction unmatched. This CDR3 is 16 amino acids long. Germline CDR1 is DFQATT and CDR2 is SNEGSKA (reference sequence). The CDR3: CSASPLGQGDQETQYF. The CDR3 DNA reads TGCAGTGCTAGCCCTCTGGGACAGGGGGACCAAGAGACCCAGTACTTC.

Only a few counts were recorded for this clonotype. The DNA of the CDR3 is TGTGCCAGCAGTTGGGACAGGGGGCTAGCAGATACGCAGTATTTT. Protein product: CASSWDRGLADTQYF. The rearrangement uses TRBV2 and TRBJ2-3, with TRBD1 identical over 12 bases. Germline loops: CDR1 SNHLY, CDR2 FYNNEI. V trimming: 5 bases; J trimming: 4 bases; junction bases outside the gene matches: 4. The length of the CDR3 is 15 residues. Using reference TRBV2 and TRBJ2-3 for the parts outside the CDR3, the full variable domain is EPEVTQTPSHQVTQMGQEVILRCVPISNHLYFYWYRQILGQKVEFLVSFYNNEISEKSEIFDDQFSVERPDGSNFTLKIRSTKLEDSAMYFCASSWDRGLADTQYFGPGTRLTVL.

This clonotype was seen at least ten times. The gene calls are TRBV7-2 and TRBJ1-2, with 10 bases lining up with TRBD1. The V segment lost 0 bases and the J segment 2 bases; nucleotides outside the gene matches: 3. The CDR3 loop spans 16 amino acids. Germline lookup yields CDR1 SGHTA and CDR2 FQGNSA. CDR3 protein: CASSLASGQGNYGYTF. DNA of the CDR3: TGTGCCAGCAGCTTAGCTTCGGGACAGGGGAACTATGGCTACACCTTC.

This clonotype was detected ten times or more. The chain uses TRBV5-5 and TRBJ1-6; D gene ambiguous. Germline values: CDR1 SGHKS, CDR2 YYEKEE (reference sequence). The V end lost 0 bases, the J end lost 8 bases, and 3 bases lay between the germline ends. This CDR3 region has 12 residues. Here the CDR3 DNA reads TGTGCCAGCAGCTTGGGTCATTCACCCCTCCACTTT. Its translation is CASSLGHSPLHF.

This clonotype was counted many times. The germline gene is not matched at one end of the junction; a read error may be the cause. The chain employs TRBV7-7 and TRBJ2-5, with 8 bases lining up with TRBD2. CDR1 SSHAT and CDR2 FNYEAQ come from the germline V gene (reference sequence). CDR3 length: 17 residues. The CDR3 region has the DNA TGTGCTAGCAGCTTGTCTCGAACTAGCGGATACCAAGAGACCCAGTACTTC. Its protein is CASSLSRTSGYQETQYF.

In the case of this clonotype: This may arise from a read error, as a much more abundant clone is one base away. The rearrangement joins TRBV29-1 to TRBJ2-7; 7 positions match TRBD1. Germline-derived CDR1 and CDR2 are SQVTM and ANQGSEA. This CDR3 is built from 14 residues. CDR3 region: CSVVSPDRTYGQYF. The CDR3, as DNA: TGCAGCGTTGTGTCCCCGGACAGGACCTACGGGCAGTACTTC.

This clonotype was recorded at least ten times. The chain recombines TRBV20-1 with TRBJ1-1; a weak D match, TRBD1 (5 bases). The germline V and J ends were trimmed by 4 bases and 5 bases, with 14 bases remaining between them. Germline V gene lookup returns CDR1 DFQATT and CDR2 SNEGSKA (reference sequence). This CDR3 has 13 amino acids. The CDR3 DNA sequence: TGCAGTGCTACCCGAGGGGTGGAGACTGAAGCTTTCTTT. This translates into CSATRGVETEAFF.